The rows below give T cell receptor beta chains drawn from one sample of a study of cytomegalovirus exposure and HLA in healthy donors. Assay: immunoSEQ multiplex PCR; the TCRdb copy retains only in-frame clones and omits some. The table has more than 100,000 clones, roughly three quarters seen once; the top ten hold 10%. The sequencing sample was made of PBMCs. The origin of the receptors is a woman in her late teens or twenties in good health and CMV-seropositive. Both conserved end residues are part of each CDR3. Fields, in order: D gene, clone size, J gene, V gene, CDR3 protein, CDR3 DNA. A D gene is named only where the DNA matches it firmly. Clone size is not always given. Where it is, it says once, few, many or a class for expanded clones.

D: TRBD1; size: .; J: TRBJ1-6; V: TRBV2; CDR3: CASSGTGGGNSPLHF; DNA: TGTGCCAGCAGTGGAACAGGGGGCGGTAATTCACCCCTCCACTTT
D: TRBD2; size: .; J: TRBJ2-5; V: TRBV10-3; CDR3: CAISESGGEETQYF; DNA: TGTGCCATCAGTGAAAGCGGGGGGGAAGAGACCCAGTACTTC
D: TRBD1; size: .; J: TRBJ2-2; V: TRBV27; CDR3: CASSYPRQGYGTGELFF; DNA: TGTGCCAGCAGTTACCCCAGACAGGGGTATGGCACCGGGGAGCTGTTTTTT
D: .; size: few; J: TRBJ2-1; V: TRBV12-5; CDR3: CASGLVFGEQFF; DNA: TGTGCTAGTGGTTTGGTATTCGGGGAGCAGTTCTTC
D: .; size: .; J: TRBJ2-7; V: TRBV7-6; CDR3: CASSPAGGEQYF; DNA: TGTGCCAGCAGCCCGGCGGGTGGGGAGCAGTACTTC
D: .; size: .; J: TRBJ1-3; V: TRBV19; CDR3: CASSTQGYRNTIYF; DNA: TGTGCCAGTAGTACCCAGGGTTATCGGAACACCATATATTTT
D: .; size: .; J: TRBJ1-1; V: TRBV7-3; CDR3: CASSAKGGSEAFF; DNA: TGTGCCAGCAGCGCCAAGGGGGGGAGTGAAGCTTTCTTT
D: .; size: .; J: TRBJ1-2; V: TRBV7-9; CDR3: CASSFTVFPGDRGYTF; DNA: TGTGCCAGCAGCTTTACAGTCTTCCCCGGGGATCGTGGCTACACCTTC
D: .; size: .; J: TRBJ1-1; V: TRBV29-1; CDR3: CSVEGRQRNTEAFF; DNA: TGCAGCGTTGAAGGTCGGCAGCGGAACACTGAAGCTTTCTTT
D: .; size: .; J: TRBJ1-1; V: TRBV29-1; CDR3: CSVMTGPREAFF; DNA: TGCAGCGTTATGACAGGCCCCCGTGAAGCTTTCTTT
D: TRBD1; size: .; J: TRBJ2-5; V: TRBV28; CDR3: CASTYRGRGRETQYF; DNA: TGTGCCAGCACCTACAGGGGGCGCGGGAGAGAGACCCAGTACTTC
D: TRBD2; size: few; J: TRBJ2-5; V: TRBV5-5; CDR3: CASSLGLAGGRQETQYF; DNA: TGTGCCAGCAGCTTGGGACTAGCGGGAGGGCGGCAAGAGACCCAGTACTTC
D: TRBD2; size: .; J: TRBJ2-7; V: TRBV6-5; CDR3: CASSWGLAGGMYEQYF; DNA: TGTGCCAGCAGTTGGGGACTAGCGGGGGGAATGTACGAGCAGTACTTC
D: .; size: once; J: TRBJ2-2; V: TRBV11-3; CDR3: CASSQTGRDTGELFF; DNA: TGTGCCAGCAGCCAGACAGGTCGGGACACCGGGGAGCTGTTTTTT
D: TRBD2; size: few; J: TRBJ2-5; V: TRBV2; CDR3: CASSETSGGTQYF; DNA: TGTGCCAGCAGTGAAACTAGCGGGGGGACCCAGTACTTC
D: TRBD1; size: .; J: TRBJ1-1; V: TRBV5-1; CDR3: CASSYAGGSNTEAFF; DNA: TGCGCCAGCAGCTATGCAGGGGGCTCAAACACTGAAGCTTTCTTT
D: .; size: .; J: TRBJ2-1; V: TRBV7-9; CDR3: CASSPLGAGSREQFF; DNA: TGTGCCAGCAGCCCCCTAGGGGCGGGATCTCGTGAGCAGTTCTTC
D: .; size: .; J: TRBJ1-2; V: TRBV6-1; CDR3: CASEVPNYGYTF; DNA: TGTGCCAGCGAGGTCCCTAACTATGGCTACACCTTC
D: .; size: .; J: TRBJ1-1; V: TRBV18; CDR3: CASVPSLDYTEAFF; DNA: TGTGCCAGCGTCCCCTCTTTAGATTACACTGAAGCTTTCTTT
D: TRBD1; size: .; J: TRBJ2-1; V: TRBV7-3; CDR3: CASSITGAVMDEQFF; DNA: TGTGCCAGCAGCATTACAGGGGCGGTGATGGATGAGCAGTTCTTC
D: .; size: once; J: TRBJ2-5; V: TRBV21-1; CDR3: CASIPPRLGLAGVETQYF; DNA: TGTGCCAGCATCCCCCCCCGCCTCGGTCTAGCGGGAGTGGAGACCCAGTACTTC
D: TRBD1; size: .; J: TRBJ2-3; V: TRBV2; CDR3: CASDLAGGVDTQYF; DNA: TGTGCCAGTGACCTGGCAGGGGGAGTAGATACGCAGTATTTT
D: TRBD1; size: .; J: TRBJ1-2; V: TRBV6-5; CDR3: CASGAGTDYGYTF; DNA: TGTGCCAGCGGCGCCGGGACAGACTATGGCTACACCTTC
D: .; size: .; J: TRBJ2-5; V: TRBV4-1; CDR3: CASSQLETQYF; DNA: TGCGCCAGCAGCCAACTAGAGACCCAGTACTTC
D: .; size: .; J: TRBJ2-2; V: TRBV5-1; CDR3: CASSLQGIGNTGELFF; DNA: TGCGCCAGCAGCTTACAGGGAATAGGTAACACCGGGGAGCTGTTTTTT
D: TRBD1; size: .; J: TRBJ1-6; V: TRBV5-1; CDR3: CASSQRDRKALHF; DNA: TGCGCCAGCAGCCAACGGGACAGGAAGGCCCTCCACTTT
D: .; size: .; J: TRBJ2-5; V: TRBV18; CDR3: CASSPIQGETQYF; DNA: TGTGCCAGCTCACCAATACAGGGAGAGACCCAGTACTTC
D: .; size: .; J: TRBJ1-4; V: TRBV13; CDR3: CASSSQGGKHREKLFF; DNA: TGTGCCAGCAGCTCCCAGGGAGGGAAGCATAGGGAAAAACTGTTTTTT
D: .; size: few; J: TRBJ1-5; V: TRBV19; CDR3: CASSIDRDSNQPQHF; DNA: TGTGCCAGTAGTATAGACAGGGATTCCAATCAGCCCCAGCATTTT
D: TRBD1; size: few; J: TRBJ2-5; V: TRBV5-1; CDR3: CASSRGQGIRETQYF; DNA: TGCGCCAGCAGCCGCGGACAGGGGATCAGGGAGACCCAGTACTTC
D: .; size: .; J: TRBJ2-5; V: TRBV19; CDR3: CASSIPRGRQETQYF; DNA: TGTGCCAGTAGTATTCCCCGCGGAAGACAAGAGACCCAGTACTTC
D: .; size: .; J: TRBJ1-1; V: TRBV19; CDR3: CASSPTLPGMNTEAFF; DNA: TGTGCCAGTAGTCCAACCTTGCCGGGGATGAACACTGAAGCTTTCTTT
D: .; size: .; J: TRBJ1-1; V: TRBV2; CDR3: CASSGQGPVGTEAFF; DNA: TGTGCCAGCAGTGGTCAGGGGCCGGTGGGAACTGAAGCTTTCTTT
D: TRBD1; size: few; J: TRBJ1-5; V: TRBV28; CDR3: CASSSTNKGQGRQPQHF; DNA: TGTGCCAGCAGTTCCACCAACAAGGGACAGGGGAGACAGCCCCAGCATTTT
D: .; size: .; J: TRBJ1-2; V: TRBV2; CDR3: CASHSNNLYGYTF; DNA: TGTGCCAGCCACTCCAATAATCTCTATGGCTACACCTTC
D: .; size: .; J: TRBJ1-2; V: TRBV14; CDR3: CASSLDLYYGYTF; DNA: TGTGCCAGCAGCCTCGACTTATATTATGGCTACACCTTC
D: TRBD1; size: few; J: TRBJ1-2; V: TRBV6-5; CDR3: CASTPDRITGYTF; DNA: TGTGCCAGCACCCCGGACAGGATCACTGGCTACACCTTC
D: TRBD2; size: .; J: TRBJ2-5; V: TRBV2; CDR3: CASKGLVATETQYF; DNA: TGTGCCAGCAAGGGACTAGTTGCCACAGAGACCCAGTACTTC
D: .; size: .; J: TRBJ1-5; V: TRBV13; CDR3: CASSLLSQGGNQPQHF; DNA: TGTGCCAGCAGCTTACTGTCCCAAGGGGGCAATCAGCCCCAGCATTTT
D: TRBD1; size: .; J: TRBJ2-7; V: TRBV5-8; CDR3: CASSLGGTEAYEQYF; DNA: TGTGCCAGCAGCTTGGGGGGGACAGAAGCCTACGAGCAGTACTTC
D: TRBD1; size: .; J: TRBJ1-5; V: TRBV29-1; CDR3: CSVSGQYSNQPQHF; DNA: TGCAGCGTTTCGGGACAGTATAGCAATCAGCCCCAGCATTTT
D: .; size: .; J: TRBJ2-1; V: TRBV7-8; CDR3: CASSSDWSSYNEQFF; DNA: TGTGCCAGCAGCTCTGACTGGAGCTCCTACAATGAGCAGTTCTTC
D: .; size: once; J: TRBJ2-7; V: TRBV27; CDR3: CASSHHGRGTYEQYF; DNA: TGTGCCAGCAGCCACCACGGCAGGGGCACCTACGAGCAGTACTTC
D: TRBD2; size: .; J: TRBJ2-7; V: TRBV28; CDR3: CASTRTGTNRWGYF; DNA: TGTGCCAGCACCAGAACGGGGACTAACCGCTGGGGGTACTTC
D: .; size: .; J: TRBJ2-5; V: TRBV9; CDR3: CASSVSGVGQETQYF; DNA: TGTGCCAGCAGCGTATCCGGGGTAGGGCAAGAGACCCAGTACTTC
D: .; size: .; J: TRBJ2-6; V: TRBV7-3; CDR3: CASSPQGYGANVLTF; DNA: TGTGCCAGCAGCCCTCAGGGGTACGGGGCCAACGTCCTGACTTTC